This TCR beta chain was observed in a study of control samples from healthy donors and cancer patients. This CDR3 is built from 14 residues. V dropped 1 base and J dropped 2 bases, with 5 bases sitting between them. From germline, CDR1 is SEHNR and CDR2 FQNEAQ (reference sequence). Profiling relied on immunoSEQ multiplex PCR, and the TCRdb table lists in-frame clones only, not all of them. The sample holds tens of thousands of clones, about 90% seen once. This receptor was taken from a woman aged 55-69 years with head and neck cancer. The chain employs TRBV7-9 and TRBJ2-2; D gene uncertain. The source material was PBMCs. CDR3 in amino acids: CASSLVANTGELFF. The CDR3 nucleotides read TGTGCCAGCAGCTTAGTTGCCAACACCGGGGAGCTGTTTTTT.